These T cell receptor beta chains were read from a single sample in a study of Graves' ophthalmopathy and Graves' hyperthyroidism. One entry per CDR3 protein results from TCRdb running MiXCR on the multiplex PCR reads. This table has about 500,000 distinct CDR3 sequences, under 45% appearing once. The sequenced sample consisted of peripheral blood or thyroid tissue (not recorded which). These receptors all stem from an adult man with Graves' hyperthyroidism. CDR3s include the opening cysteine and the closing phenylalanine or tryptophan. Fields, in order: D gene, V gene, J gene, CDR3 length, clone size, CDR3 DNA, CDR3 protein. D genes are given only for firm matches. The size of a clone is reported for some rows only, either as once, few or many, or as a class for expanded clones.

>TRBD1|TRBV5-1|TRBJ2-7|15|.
TGCGCCAGCAGCTTGCGAGGGACAGCAACCTACGAGCAGTACTTC
CASSLRGTATYEQYF
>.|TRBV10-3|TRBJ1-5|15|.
TGTGCCATCAGTTATACCGCCTCCGGCAATCAGCCCCAGCATTTT
CAISYTASGNQPQHF
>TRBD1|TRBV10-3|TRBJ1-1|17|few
TGTGCCATCAGTGAGTCCGGAGGGCACAGGGGGAACACTGAAGCTTTCTTT
CAISESGGHRGNTEAFF
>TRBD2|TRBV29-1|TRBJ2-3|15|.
TGCAGCGTTTCGACTAGCGGGGTCACCGGAGATACGCAGTATTTT
CSVSTSGVTGDTQYF
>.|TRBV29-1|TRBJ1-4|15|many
.
CSVVGGDKLMKNCFF
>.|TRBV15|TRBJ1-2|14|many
TGTGCCACCAGCAGAGCACAGTCAAACTATGGCTACACCTTC
CATSRAQSNYGYTF
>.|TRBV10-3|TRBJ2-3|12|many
TGTGCCATCTCTCGCGGCACAGATACGCAGTATTTT
CAISRGTDTQYF
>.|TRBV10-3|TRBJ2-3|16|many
TGTGCCATCGCGACCGCCGGAGGTGTTTTCCCAGATACGCAGTATTTT
CAIATAGGVFPDTQYF
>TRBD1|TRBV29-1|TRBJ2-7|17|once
TGCAGCGTTGAAGATCCATCCCTCAGGACAGGGGATGGACTCGAGAACTTC
CSVEDPSLRTGDGLENF
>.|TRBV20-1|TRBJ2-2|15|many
TGCAGTGCTAGAGAATGGGGGGCAGGGACCGGGGAGCTGTTTTTT
CSAREWGAGTGELFF
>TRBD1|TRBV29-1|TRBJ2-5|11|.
TGCAGCAAGGGGACAGGGGGGACCCAGTACTTC
CSKGTGGTQYF
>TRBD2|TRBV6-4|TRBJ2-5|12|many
TGTGCCAGCAGTGACTCGGGACTAGCGGGGTACTTC
CASSDSGLAGYF
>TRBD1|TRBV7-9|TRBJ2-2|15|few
TGTGCCAGCAGCCCCGGACAGGCGGCCACCGGGGAGCTGTTTTTT
CASSPGQAATGELFF
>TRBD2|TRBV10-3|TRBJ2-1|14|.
TGTGCCATCAGTTTAGCGGGCAGTTCCAATGAGCAGTTCTTC
CAISLAGSSNEQFF
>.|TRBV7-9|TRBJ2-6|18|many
TGTGCCAGCAGCGACCCTGGACAGCCATCCCGGGGGGCCAACGTCCTGACTTTC
CASSDPGQPSRGANVLTF
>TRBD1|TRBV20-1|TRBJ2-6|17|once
TGCAGTGCTAGGACCGGGACAGGGGAACCTGGGGCCAACGTCCTGACTTTC
CSARTGTGEPGANVLTF
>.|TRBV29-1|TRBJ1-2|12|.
TGCAGCGTCGGCATGGGGCCCTCTGGAAACACCTTC
CSVGMGPSGNTF
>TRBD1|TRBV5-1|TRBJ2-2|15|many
TGCGCCAGCAGCTTGAGACAGGGGAACGCCGGGGAGCTGTTTTTT
CASSLRQGNAGELFF
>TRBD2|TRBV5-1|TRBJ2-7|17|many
TGCGCCAGCAGCTTAGGATGGGGACTAGCCTCAGCCTACGAGCAGTACTTC
CASSLGWGLASAYEQYF
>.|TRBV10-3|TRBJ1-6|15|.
TGTGCCATCAGTCAACTCAGGGGTGAGAATTCACCCCTCCACTTT
CAISQLRGENSPLHF
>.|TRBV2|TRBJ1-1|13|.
TGTGCCAGCAGTGAAGGAGGGTTTAGTGAAGCTTTCTTT
CASSEGGFSEAFF
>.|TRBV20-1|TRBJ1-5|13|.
TGCAGTGCTACGGCGACTAGCGCGGAGACCCAGCATTTT
CSATATSAETQHF
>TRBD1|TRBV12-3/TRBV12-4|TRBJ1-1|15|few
TGTGCCAGCAGTTTAGACAGGGGCGGAATGGCTGAAGCTTTCTTT
CASSLDRGGMAEAFF
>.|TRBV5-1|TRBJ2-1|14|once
TGCGCCAGCAGCTTGGTGTTAGCTACCAATGAGCAGTTCTTC
CASSLVLATNEQFF